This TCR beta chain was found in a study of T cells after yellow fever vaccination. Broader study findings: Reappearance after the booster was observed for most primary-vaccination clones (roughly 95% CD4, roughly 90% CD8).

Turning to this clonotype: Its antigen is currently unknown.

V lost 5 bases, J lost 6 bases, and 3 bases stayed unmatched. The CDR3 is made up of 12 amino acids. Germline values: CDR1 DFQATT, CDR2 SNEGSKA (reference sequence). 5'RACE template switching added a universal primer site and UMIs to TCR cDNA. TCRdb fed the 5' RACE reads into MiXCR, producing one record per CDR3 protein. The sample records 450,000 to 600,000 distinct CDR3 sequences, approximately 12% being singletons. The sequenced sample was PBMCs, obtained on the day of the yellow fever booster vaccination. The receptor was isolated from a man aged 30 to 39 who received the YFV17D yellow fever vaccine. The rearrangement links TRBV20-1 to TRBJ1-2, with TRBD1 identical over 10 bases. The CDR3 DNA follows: TGCAGTGCTGAAGACAGGGGGCATGGCTACACCTTC. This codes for CSAEDRGHGYTF.